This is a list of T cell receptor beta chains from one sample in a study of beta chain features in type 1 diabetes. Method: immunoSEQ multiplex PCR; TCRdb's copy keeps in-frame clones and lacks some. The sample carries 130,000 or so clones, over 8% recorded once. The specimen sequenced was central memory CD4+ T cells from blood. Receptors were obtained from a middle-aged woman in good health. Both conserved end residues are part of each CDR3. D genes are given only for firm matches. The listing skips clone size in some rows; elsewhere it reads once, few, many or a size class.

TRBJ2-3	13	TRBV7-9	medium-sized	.	TGTGCCAGCAGCAACGCGGGTACAGATACGCAGTATTTT	CASSNAGTDTQYF
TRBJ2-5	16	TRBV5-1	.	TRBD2	TGCGCCAGCGCCAAGACGAGCGGGGGAGTGGGAGAGACCCAGTACTTC	CASAKTSGGVGETQYF
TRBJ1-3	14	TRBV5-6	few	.	TGTGCCAGCAGCTTGTCCGGCTCTGGAAACACCATATATTTT	CASSLSGSGNTIYF
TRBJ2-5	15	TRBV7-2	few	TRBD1	TGTGCCAGCAGCCGTGATGGGGGACAGGGGGAGACCCAGTACTTC	CASSRDGGQGETQYF
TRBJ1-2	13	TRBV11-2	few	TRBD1	TGTGCCAGCAGCCCTGACAGGGGAGGCGGCTACACCTTC	CASSPDRGGGYTF
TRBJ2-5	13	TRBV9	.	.	TGTGCCAGCAGCCTACATCAGGGTCAGACCCAGTACTTC	CASSLHQGQTQYF
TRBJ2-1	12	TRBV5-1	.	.	TGCGCCAGCAGCCCCTTCCACAATGAGCAGTTCTTC	CASSPFHNEQFF
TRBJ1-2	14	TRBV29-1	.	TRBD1	TGCAGCGTTTTCGACAGGGGGGGAGACTATGGCTACACCTTC	CSVFDRGGDYGYTF
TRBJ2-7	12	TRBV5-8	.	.	TGTGCCAGCAGCTTGGGCAGATACGAGCAGTACTTC	CASSLGRYEQYF
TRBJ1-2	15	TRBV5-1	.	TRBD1	TGCGCCAGCAGCTCGGGACAGCTTAGGGGCTATGGCTACACCTTC	CASSSGQLRGYGYTF
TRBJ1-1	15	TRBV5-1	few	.	TGCGCCAGCAGTCCATCAGTTGGGCTTAACACTGAAGCTTTCTTT	CASSPSVGLNTEAFF
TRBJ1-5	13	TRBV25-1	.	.	TGTGCCAGCAGTGGCCGGGGGAATCAGCCCCAGCATTTT	CASSGRGNQPQHF
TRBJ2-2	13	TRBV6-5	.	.	TGTGCCAGCAGTGAAGGGAGGTCCGGGGAGCTGTTTTTT	CASSEGRSGELFF
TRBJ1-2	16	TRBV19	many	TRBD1	TGTGCCAGTAGTATAGGACGGCGGGGCAGGGGGTCTGGCTACACCTTC	CASSIGRRGRGSGYTF
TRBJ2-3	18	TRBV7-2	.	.	TGTGCCAGCAGCCGGGGGTCTTGGTATTCCGACCACACAGATACGCAGTATTTT	CASSRGSWYSDHTDTQYF
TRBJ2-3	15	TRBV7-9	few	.	TGTGCCAGCAGCTTAGGTCTTGGCAGTGCAGATACGCAGTATTTT	CASSLGLGSADTQYF
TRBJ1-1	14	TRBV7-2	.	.	TGTGCCAGCAGCTTTGACAGACAGAACACTGAAGCTTTCTTT	CASSFDRQNTEAFF
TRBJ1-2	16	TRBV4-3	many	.	TGCGCCAGCAGCCCGACGCGACCGCCAGGCTTTTATGGCTACACCTTC	CASSPTRPPGFYGYTF
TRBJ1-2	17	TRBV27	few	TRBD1	TGTGCCAGCAGTTTATCGTTCCCCCGACAGGGGTACTATGGCTACACCTTC	CASSLSFPRQGYYGYTF
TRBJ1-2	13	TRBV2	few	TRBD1	TGTGCCAGCAGTCCAGGGACAGTAAGTGGCTACACCTTC	CASSPGTVSGYTF
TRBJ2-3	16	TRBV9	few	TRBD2	TGTGCCAGCAGCGTAGTACTAGCGGGTGGTACAGATACGCAGTATTTT	CASSVVLAGGTDTQYF
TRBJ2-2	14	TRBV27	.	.	TGTGCCAGCAGTTCCCCGGGGAGGACCGGGGAGCTGTTTTTT	CASSSPGRTGELFF
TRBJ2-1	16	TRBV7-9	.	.	TGTGCCAGCTCCGGGGGTCGGGATGCTATGTACAATGAGCAGTTCTTC	CASSGGRDAMYNEQFF
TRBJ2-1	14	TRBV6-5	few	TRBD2	TGTGCCAGCAGTGGACTAGCGGGATACAATGAGCAGTTCTTC	CASSGLAGYNEQFF
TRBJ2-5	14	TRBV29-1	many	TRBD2	TGCAGCGTGAAGCGGGGTCCGGGGCAAGAGACCCAGTACTTC	CSVKRGPGQETQYF
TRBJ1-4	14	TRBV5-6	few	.	TGTGCCAGCAGCTTGTCGGGGGTTGATGAAAAACTGTTTTTT	CASSLSGVDEKLFF
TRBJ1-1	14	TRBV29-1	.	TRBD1	TGCAGCGAGGTCAGACAGGGCAGCTACACTGAAGCTTTCTTT	CSEVRQGSYTEAFF
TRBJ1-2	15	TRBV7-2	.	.	TGTGCCAGCAGCCAGTGGGTTGGGGGGAGCTATGGCTACACCTTC	CASSQWVGGSYGYTF
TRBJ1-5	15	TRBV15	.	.	TGTGCCACCAAAGCGGCGGGGACTTATGATCAGCCCCAGCATTTT	CATKAAGTYDQPQHF